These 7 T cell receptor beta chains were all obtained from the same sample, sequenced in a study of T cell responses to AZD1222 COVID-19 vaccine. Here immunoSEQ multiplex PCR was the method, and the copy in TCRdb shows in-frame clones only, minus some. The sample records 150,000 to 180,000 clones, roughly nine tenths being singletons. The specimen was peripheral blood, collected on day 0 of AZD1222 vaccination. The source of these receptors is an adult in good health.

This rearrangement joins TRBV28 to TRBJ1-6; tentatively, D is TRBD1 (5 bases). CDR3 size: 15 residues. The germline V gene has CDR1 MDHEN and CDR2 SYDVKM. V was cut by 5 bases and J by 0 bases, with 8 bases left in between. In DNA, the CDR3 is TGTGCCAGCAGTCTAGACAGCTCCTATAATTCACCCCTCCACTTT. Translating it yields CASSLDSSYNSPLHF.

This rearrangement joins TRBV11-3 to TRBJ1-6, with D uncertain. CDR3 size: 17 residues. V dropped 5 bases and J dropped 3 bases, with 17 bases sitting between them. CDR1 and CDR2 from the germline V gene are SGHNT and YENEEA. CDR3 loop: CASSPRTSEFYNSPLHF. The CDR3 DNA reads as TGTGCCAGCAGCCCGAGGACGTCGGAATTCTATAATTCACCCCTCCACTTT.

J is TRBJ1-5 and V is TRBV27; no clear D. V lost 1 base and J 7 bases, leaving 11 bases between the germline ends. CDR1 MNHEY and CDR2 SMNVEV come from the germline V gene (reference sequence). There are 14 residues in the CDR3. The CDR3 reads CASSLYAGSQPQHF. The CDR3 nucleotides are TGTGCCAGCAGTTTATACGCAGGATCCCAGCCCCAGCATTTT.

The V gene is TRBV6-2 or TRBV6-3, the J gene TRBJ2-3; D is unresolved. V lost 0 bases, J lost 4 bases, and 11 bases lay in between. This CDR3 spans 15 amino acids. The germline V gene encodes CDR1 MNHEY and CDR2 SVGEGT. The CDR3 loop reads CASSYSFGWADTQYF. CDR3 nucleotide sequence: TGTGCCAGCAGTTACTCGTTTGGGTGGGCAGATACGCAGTATTTT.

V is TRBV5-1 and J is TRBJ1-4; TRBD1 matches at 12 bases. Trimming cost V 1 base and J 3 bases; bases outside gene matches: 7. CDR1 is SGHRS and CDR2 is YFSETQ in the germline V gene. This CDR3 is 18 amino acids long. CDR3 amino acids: CASSLSGTGGAANEKLFF. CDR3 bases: TGCGCCAGCAGCTTGAGTGGGACAGGGGGCGCCGCTAATGAAAAACTGTTTTTT.

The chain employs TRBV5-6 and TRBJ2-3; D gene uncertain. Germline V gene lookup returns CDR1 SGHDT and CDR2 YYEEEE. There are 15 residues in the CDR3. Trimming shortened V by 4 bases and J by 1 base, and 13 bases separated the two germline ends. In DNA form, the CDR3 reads TGTGCCAGCAGCCCACAGCCTTTGGGCACAGATACGCAGTATTTT. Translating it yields CASSPQPLGTDTQYF.

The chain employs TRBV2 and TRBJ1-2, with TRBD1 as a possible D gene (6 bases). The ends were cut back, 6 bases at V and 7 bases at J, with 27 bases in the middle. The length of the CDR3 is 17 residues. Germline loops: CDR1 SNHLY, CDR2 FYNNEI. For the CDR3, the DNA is TGTGCCAGCAGCCCCCAAGCGGGGGGCCTTGGTCGGTCTGGCTACACCTTC. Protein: CASSPQAGGLGRSGYTF.